These T cell receptor beta chains were read from a single sample in a study of blood T cell repertoires in COVID-19. Produced via immunoSEQ multiplex PCR; TCRdb's table is partial and in-frame only. Of 90,000 to 120,000 clones in the sample, about four fifths were seen once. The source material was peripheral blood. All receptors come from a man in his 70s with acute or convalescent COVID-19. The CDR3 runs from the conserved cysteine through the conserved F or W. Each record gives: D gene, J gene, V gene, clone size, CDR3 DNA, CDR3 protein. A D gene is named only where the DNA matches it firmly. Only part of the rows carry a size: once, few, many, or a class if the clone is expanded.

NA,TRBJ1-1,TRBV7-2,once,TGTGCCAGCAGCATAAGCAGGGGAGACACTGAAGCTTTCTTT,CASSISRGDTEAFF
TRBD2,TRBJ2-7,TRBV9,NA,TGTGCCAGCAGCCCCGCCGGGGGACTACTCTACGAGCAGTACTTC,CASSPAGGLLYEQYF
NA,TRBJ1-4,TRBV12-3/TRBV12-4,once,TGTGCCAGCGGCGACAGTTTACTTGAAAAACTGTTTTTT,CASGDSLLEKLFF
TRBD1,TRBJ1-1,TRBV27,NA,TGTGCCAGCAGTTCCCAACCGGGACAGGGGAACACTGAAGCTTTCTTT,CASSSQPGQGNTEAFF
NA,TRBJ1-1,TRBV5-4,NA,TGTGCCAGCAGCTTGGGGCAGGGCTTAAGCAGCACTGAAGCTTTCTTT,CASSLGQGLSSTEAFF
TRBD2,TRBJ2-5,TRBV7-9,NA,TGTGCCAGCAGCTTAGGGGCTAGCGGAGCGGAAGAGACCCAGTACTTC,CASSLGASGAEETQYF
NA,TRBJ2-6,TRBV6-5,NA,TGTGCCACCGCTCAACTCTCTGGGGCCAACGTCCTGACTTTC,CATAQLSGANVLTF
NA,TRBJ2-2,TRBV11-2,few,TGTGCCAGCAGCTTGGACGGGTGGGCAGGGGCGAACACCGGGGAGCTGTTTTTT,CASSLDGWAGANTGELFF
TRBD1,TRBJ1-2,TRBV5-1,NA,TGCGCCAGCAGCTTGGCACTCGGACAGGGGGACTATGGCTACACCTTC,CASSLALGQGDYGYTF
TRBD2,TRBJ2-3,TRBV19,NA,TGTGCCAGTAGTATTGGGGCTAGCGGGGGAGATACGCAGTATTTT,CASSIGASGGDTQYF
NA,TRBJ2-7,TRBV12-5,NA,TGTGCTAGTGGTTTGGTAAGGGACACGGGGATTACCTTGGGCGAGCAGTACTTC,CASGLVRDTGITLGEQYF
NA,TRBJ1-2,TRBV5-6,NA,TGTGCCAGCAGCTTGAAGGTCGGTCACAGGAATGGCTACACCTTC,CASSLKVGHRNGYTF
TRBD1,TRBJ2-2,TRBV14,NA,TGTGCCAGCAGCCCCTACAGGGGGCGCGATGTGTTCGGGGAGCTGTTTTTT,CASSPYRGRDVFGELFF
TRBD2,TRBJ2-7,TRBV7-3,once,TGTGCCAGCAGCTTAACCGGGGGGGTTAACTACGAGCAGTACTTC,CASSLTGGVNYEQYF
TRBD1,TRBJ1-6,TRBV6-1,NA,TGTGCCAGCAGTGAAGCCGGGACAGTCCTTGAGACCCTCCACTTT,CASSEAGTVLETLHF
NA,TRBJ1-2,TRBV7-9,once,TGTGCCAGCAGCTCCTACAGGGACGGCTACACCTTC,CASSSYRDGYTF
NA,TRBJ2-7,TRBV5-8,NA,TGTGCCAGCAGCTTTAGTCGGGGGGCGGACGAGCAGTACTTC,CASSFSRGADEQYF
TRBD1,TRBJ2-5,TRBV11-1,NA,TGTGCCAGCAGCTTAGGGGGACAGGGGATTGGCGAGACCCAGTACTTC,CASSLGGQGIGETQYF
NA,TRBJ2-7,TRBV10-3,NA,TGTGCCATCAAGGGAGCGTCCTACGAGCAGTACTTC,CAIKGASYEQYF
TRBD1,TRBJ2-5,TRBV5-1,few,TGCGCCAGCAGCTTGGCCGGACAGGGATCGTTCGAGACCCAGTACTTC,CASSLAGQGSFETQYF
TRBD1,TRBJ2-7,TRBV19,few,TGTGCCAGTAGCAAACAGGGGCAGTCGGGGTACGAGCAGTACTTC,CASSKQGQSGYEQYF
NA,TRBJ2-2,TRBV4-2,NA,TGTGCCAGCAGCCAAGAAGGAGGTCAGAACACCGGGGAGCTGTTTTTT,CASSQEGGQNTGELFF
NA,TRBJ2-7,TRBV6-5,NA,TGTGCCAGCATTCTAGGCGGGATGGTCTACGAGCAGTACTTC,CASILGGMVYEQYF
TRBD1,TRBJ1-4,TRBV2,NA,TGTGCCAGCAGGACAGGGGGGGGCGGTGAAAAACTGTTTTTT,CASRTGGGGEKLFF
NA,TRBJ1-5,TRBV21-1,NA,TGTGCCAGCAGCAAAGAAGGTGCGCAAGAGGGGACAGGGAGGTTAGTAGACCAGCCCCAGCATTTT,CASSKEGAQEGTGRLVDQPQHF
NA,TRBJ1-2,TRBV9,NA,TGTGCCAGCAGCGTAGCCCCGGGAGGGAACTATGGCTACACCTTC,CASSVAPGGNYGYTF
TRBD2,TRBJ2-1,TRBV10-3,few,TGTGCCACGACGGGACTAGCGGACAATGAGCAGTTCTTC,CATTGLADNEQFF
TRBD1,TRBJ2-3,TRBV9,NA,TGTGCCAGCAGCGTAGGGGACAGGGGGATCACAGATACGCAGTATTTT,CASSVGDRGITDTQYF
NA,TRBJ2-3,TRBV6-2/TRBV6-3,NA,TGTGCCAGCAGTTACTCGAACGGAGATACGCAGTATTTT,CASSYSNGDTQYF
TRBD2,TRBJ2-1,TRBV9,few,TGTGCCAGCAGCGTAGAACTAGCGGGGGCCAATGAGCAGTTCTTC,CASSVELAGANEQFF
TRBD1,TRBJ1-1,TRBV5-1,once,TGCGCCAGCAGCTCAGGGACAGGGGGCTACAAGACTGAAGCTTTCTTT,CASSSGTGGYKTEAFF
NA,TRBJ1-1,TRBV14,NA,TGTGCCAGCAGCCAAGGGAGCATGAACACTGAAGCTTTCTTT,CASSQGSMNTEAFF
NA,TRBJ2-7,TRBV19,once,TGTGCCAGTAGCCGCAAGGTGGGGACACAATCCTACGAGCAGTACTTC,CASSRKVGTQSYEQYF
NA,TRBJ1-1,TRBV4-3,NA,TGCGCCAGCAGCCAAGTGGTAGCGAAGAACACTGAAGCTTTCTTT,CASSQVVAKNTEAFF
NA,TRBJ1-5,TRBV6-6,NA,TGTGCCAGCAACAGACCTAAGCAGCCCCAGCATTTT,CASNRPKQPQHF
NA,TRBJ1-2,TRBV29-1,NA,TGCAGCGTTCCGGGACTCGGGGTCTATGGCTACACCTTC,CSVPGLGVYGYTF
NA,TRBJ1-3,TRBV12-5,once,TGTGCTAGTGGTTTGGGGGTCGGGGAAAGCTCTGGAAACACCATATATTTT,CASGLGVGESSGNTIYF
NA,TRBJ1-5,TRBV5-1,NA,TGCGCCAGCAGCTTGGAGGGGGGGGAGGTTCAGCCCCAGCATTTT,CASSLEGGEVQPQHF
NA,TRBJ1-4,TRBV6-6,NA,TGTGCCAGCAGAACTGCAACTAATGAAAAACTGTTTTTT,CASRTATNEKLFF
NA,TRBJ2-5,TRBV5-1,NA,TGCGCCAGCGCGGTGGAGAGCGCCAGCCAAGAGACCCAGTACTTC,CASAVESASQETQYF
NA,TRBJ2-1,TRBV27,NA,TGTGCCAGCGCCCCCGGCGGAGGGCGGAACAATGAGCAGTTCTTC,CASAPGGGRNNEQFF
TRBD1,TRBJ1-1,TRBV29-1,NA,TGCAGCGCGCCCGGGACAGTTAACACTGAAGCTTTCTTT,CSAPGTVNTEAFF
NA,TRBJ2-7,TRBV6-5,once,TGTGCCAGCAGTTACAGGGAGACGGAGAACTACGAGCAGTACTTC,CASSYRETENYEQYF
TRBD1,TRBJ2-3,TRBV7-3,once,TGTGCCAGCAGACCTACAGGGGGCAATACAGATACGCAGTATTTT,CASRPTGGNTDTQYF
NA,TRBJ1-1,TRBV5-5,NA,TGTGCCAGCAGCTCCAGTGGAGCTGAAGCTTTCTTT,CASSSSGAEAFF
NA,TRBJ1-4,TRBV7-8,few,TGTGCCAGCAGCTTGGGGGGGCGAGGGGAAAAACTGTTTTTT,CASSLGGRGEKLFF
TRBD2,TRBJ2-7,TRBV6-6,few,TGTGCCAGCAGGGTAGGGGCGGGGGAGTCCTACGAGCAGTACTTC,CASRVGAGESYEQYF
NA,TRBJ2-7,TRBV30,NA,TGTGCCTGGAAGGCAGGACAGCCCTACGAGCAGTACTTC,CAWKAGQPYEQYF
NA,TRBJ2-3,TRBV5-1,NA,TGCGCCAGCAGCCCTCTAGGCCTGGGAGATACGCAGTATTTT,CASSPLGLGDTQYF
TRBD1,TRBJ1-5,TRBV12-5,NA,TGTGCTAAGTACGGGACAGGGATCCAGCCCCAGCATTTT,CAKYGTGIQPQHF
NA,TRBJ2-2,TRBV5-1,NA,TGCGCCAGCAGCTTTGGGGGCCTGCAGCTGTTTTTT,CASSFGGLQLFF
NA,TRBJ1-1,TRBV12-3/TRBV12-4,once,TGTGCCAGCAGTGTGGAGGCTGAAGCTTTCTTT,CASSVEAEAFF
NA,TRBJ2-2,TRBV11-2,NA,TGTGCCAGCAGCTTAGGTTCAGGGAACACCGGGGAGCTGTTTTTT,CASSLGSGNTGELFF
NA,TRBJ1-2,TRBV27,NA,TGTGCCAGCAGGCCCCCCGGGTCGCCCGGTAGTGGCTACACCTTC,CASRPPGSPGSGYTF
NA,TRBJ1-1,TRBV6-5,NA,TGTGCCAGCAGTTACTTGGGGGCCACTGAAGCTTTCTTT,CASSYLGATEAFF
NA,TRBJ1-1,TRBV11-2,NA,TGTGCCAGCAGCCCTACAGGGAAGGCTGAAGCTTTCTTT,CASSPTGKAEAFF
TRBD1,TRBJ2-3,TRBV29-1,NA,TGCAGCGTCCGACAGGGGGCTGGCACAGATACGCAGTATTTT,CSVRQGAGTDTQYF
TRBD1,TRBJ2-2,TRBV7-6,NA,TGTGCCAGCAGCTTAGCGGGACAGGGATACACCGGGGAGCTGTTTTTT,CASSLAGQGYTGELFF
TRBD1,TRBJ1-2,TRBV27,NA,TGTGCCAGCACCGGGACAGGGGTTGATGGCTACACCTTC,CASTGTGVDGYTF
TRBD1,TRBJ1-5,TRBV23-1,NA,TGCGCCAGCAGTCAAGAGGCGGGACAGGGACCAAATCAGCCCCAGCATTTT,CASSQEAGQGPNQPQHF